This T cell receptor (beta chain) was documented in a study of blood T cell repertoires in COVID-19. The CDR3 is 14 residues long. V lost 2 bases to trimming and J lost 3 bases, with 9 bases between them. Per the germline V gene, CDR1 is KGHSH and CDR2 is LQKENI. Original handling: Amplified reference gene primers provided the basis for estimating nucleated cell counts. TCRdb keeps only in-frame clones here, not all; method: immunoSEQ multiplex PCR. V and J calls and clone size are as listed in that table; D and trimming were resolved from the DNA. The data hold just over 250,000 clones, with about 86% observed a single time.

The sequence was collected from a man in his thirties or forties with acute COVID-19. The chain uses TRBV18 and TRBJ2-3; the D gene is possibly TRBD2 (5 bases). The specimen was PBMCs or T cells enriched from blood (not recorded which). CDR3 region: CASSPYSGTDTQYF. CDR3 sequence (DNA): TGTGCCAGCTCACCATATTCGGGGACAGATACGCAGTATTTT.